Presented here are 4 T cell receptor beta chains from one specimen sequenced in a study of beta chain features in type 1 diabetes. Study observations and caveats: Across all four CD4+ subsets, people with type 1 diabetes showed modestly shorter TCRB CDR3s.

These TCRs are of unknown antigen specificity. Since all of the isolated RNA was reverse transcribed, expressed TCRB transcripts were what got sequenced. Produced via immunoSEQ multiplex PCR; TCRdb's table is partial and in-frame only. Of fewer than 110,000 clones in the sample, 28% were seen once. Material for sequencing was central memory CD4+ T cells from blood. The receptors derive from a woman aged 18-29 years with type 1 diabetes.

This clone appeared a few times. This chain connects TRBV11-2 to TRBJ2-2; weak D call: TRBD1 (5 bases). V was pared by 5 bases and J by 5 bases, with 12 bases between. In germline, CDR1 is SGHAT, CDR2 FQNNGV. The CDR3 is 14 residues long. As DNA, the CDR3 is TGTGCCAGCAGCCCTGACAGTCAGACCGGGGAGCTGTTTTTT. As protein: CASSPDSQTGELFF.

V is TRBV30 and J is TRBJ2-1, with D possibly being TRBD2 (5 bases). Germline V gives CDR1 GTSNPN, CDR2 SVGIG (reference sequence). The ends were cut back, 2 bases at V and 9 bases at J, with 8 bases in the middle. The CDR3 totals 11 residues. CDR3 bases: TGTGCCTGGAGTTACGGGATTGAGCAGTTCTTC. Its protein product is CAWSYGIEQFF.

This clone showed up just a few times. The chain couples TRBV5-4 to TRBJ2-3; TRBD2 matches 8 bases. CDR1 is SGHNT, CDR2 YYREEE, per germline (reference sequence). Trimming cost V 1 base and J 5 bases; bases outside gene matches: 9. This CDR3 is 16 amino acids long. The CDR3 here is CASSLSLAGHRDTQYF. CDR3 coding DNA: TGTGCCAGCAGCTTGTCCCTAGCGGGCCATAGAGATACGCAGTATTTT.

This clone was detected a few times. The chain employs TRBV29-1 and TRBJ2-3, with 11 bases identical to TRBD2. J gave up 4 bases and V 7 bases, and 10 bases lay outside the gene matches. Looked up from germline, CDR1 is SQVTM and CDR2 is ANQGSEA. CDR3 length equals 15 residues. The chain's CDR3 is CSAYHSGRAPDTQYF. The CDR3 DNA is TGCAGCGCCTATCATAGCGGGAGGGCCCCAGATACGCAGTATTTT.